This TCR beta chain is from a study of identifying expanded T cells in peripheral blood. Study observations and caveats: Across healthy donors, higher total template counts meant significantly greater roughly 2-week count variance. Technical replicates showed roughly 1.2 changed clones; about two weeks about 16; four weeks 19.

Clones were sequenced by immunoSEQ multiplex PCR, and TCRdb holds only the in-frame ones, with some missing. The data show about 89,000 clones, with 70% to 90% seen just once and around 6% held by the top ten. V was clipped by 3 bases and J by 3 bases, with 8 bases between them. The CDR3 totals 13 residues. The V gene's germline CDR1 is MNHEY and CDR2 SVGAGI. In the case of this clone: Antigen: not known.

Healthy donors had no documented immune events, such as infections, while sampled. This chain connects TRBV6-5 to TRBJ1-2; D perhaps matches TRBD1 (5 bases). The origin of this receptor is a person aged 18 to 70 in good health. The sequenced material came from blood. CDR3 in amino acids: CASSYQGDYGYTF. CDR3 bases: TGTGCCAGCAGTTATCAGGGAGACTATGGCTACACCTTC.